Below, 16 T cell receptor beta chains from the same sample are listed, as sequenced in a study of early T cells in non-severe SARS-CoV-2 infection. TCRdb redid the calling of the 5' RACE reads with MiXCR, one entry per CDR3 protein. The table lists roughly 54,000 distinct CDR3 sequences, approximately 5.6% of them singletons. Sequenced sample: whole blood. Receptor source: an adult who was a healthcare worker with PCR-confirmed SARS-CoV-2 infection or an uninfected control (not recorded which).

This clonotype was seen many times. This sequence joins TRBV20-1 and TRBJ1-1; D not resolved. Germline V gene data show CDR1 as DFQATT and CDR2 as SNEGSKA (reference sequence). This CDR3 comprises 14 residues. V was clipped by 3 bases and J by 0 bases, with 11 bases between them. The CDR3 DNA reads TGCAGTGCTAGTACTCCCGGGCTGAACACTGAAGCTTTCTTT. The encoded protein is CSASTPGLNTEAFF.

This clonotype has ten or more counts. V gene TRBV19 combines with J gene TRBJ2-7; weak D call: TRBD2 (5 bases). CDR3 length: 15 residues. CDR1 is LNHDA and CDR2 is SQIVND in the germline V gene (reference sequence). V lost 5 bases and J 3 bases, leaving 17 bases between the germline ends. CDR3 sequence: CASSPRGSHGYEQYF. The DNA of the CDR3 is TGTGCCAGTAGTCCCCGGGGATCCCACGGCTACGAGCAGTACTTC.

This clonotype occurred many times. The V and J genes are TRBV5-6 and TRBJ2-5, with D possibly matching TRBD2 (6 bases). There are 17 residues in the CDR3. Trimming pared 0 bases from V and 1 base from J, leaving 16 bases between. The germline V gene encodes CDR1 SGHDT and CDR2 YYEEEE. The chain's CDR3 is CASSLGTRRAGQETQYF. The CDR3 region has the DNA TGTGCCAGCAGCTTGGGGACTCGACGAGCGGGCCAAGAGACCCAGTACTTC.

This clonotype was detected a few times. V and J are TRBV6-5 and TRBJ2-7; no clear D. Trimming cost V 0 bases and J 7 bases, with 10 bases left between them. Germline-derived CDR1 and CDR2 are MNHEY and SVGAGI. This CDR3 is 13 amino acids long. CDR3 coding DNA: TGTGCCAGCAGTTACTCGGGTCCTCGGGAGCAGTACTTC. It codes for CASSYSGPREQYF.

There are many counts of this clonotype. J is TRBJ1-2 and V is TRBV12-3 or TRBV12-4; TRBD1 matches at 7 bases. Trimming cost V 7 bases and J 5 bases; bases outside gene matches: 13. The CDR3 runs 15 residues. The CDR3 protein is CASTTISGTAYGYTF. The CDR3 DNA reads as TGTGCCAGCACGACCATCTCCGGGACAGCTTATGGCTACACCTTC.

This clonotype was counted ten times or more. V usage is TRBV7-9 and J usage is TRBJ2-3; D is unresolved. The CDR3 totals 11 residues. Trimming removed 8 bases at V and 4 bases at J, with 7 bases between. Germline V gene lookup returns CDR1 SEHNR and CDR2 FQNEAQ (reference sequence). CDR3 nucleotide sequence: TGTGCCAGCGTCGCGGCAGATACGCAGTATTTT. Translation gives CASVAADTQYF.

This clonotype has a count of ten or more. The chain recombines TRBV5-1 with TRBJ2-1, with D possibly being TRBD2 (5 bases). CDR1 is SGHRS, CDR2 YFSETQ, per germline. V was shortened by 0 bases and J by 4 bases, with 5 bases between the two germline ends. This CDR3 is built from 13 residues. CDR3 in amino acids: CASSLGTYNEQFF. In DNA, the CDR3 is TGCGCCAGCAGCTTGGGGACTTACAATGAGCAGTTCTTC.

This clonotype was seen repeatedly, ten times or more. DNA of the CDR3: TGTGCCAGCAGCCCGTTGGGATACGGGGAGCTGTTTTTT. Its translation is CASSPLGYGELFF. V and J are TRBV5-5 and TRBJ2-2; D remains unclear. V dropped 4 bases and J dropped 7 bases, with 11 bases sitting between them. Germline V gene data show CDR1 as SGHKS and CDR2 as YYEKEE (reference sequence). The CDR3 consists of 13 residues.

The chain combines TRBV9 with TRBJ1-2; 10 bases align to TRBD1. Germline V gene lookup returns CDR1 SGDLS and CDR2 YYNGEE. This CDR3 contains 18 residues. V lost 4 bases, J lost 4 bases, and 16 bases stayed unmatched. CDR3 residues: CASSPSATGGRHPYGYTF. The CDR3 coding sequence is TGTGCCAGCAGCCCCAGCGCGACAGGGGGCCGTCACCCCTATGGCTACACCTTC.

The table lists this clonotype with a few counts. The rearrangement uses TRBV6-1 and TRBJ1-2; possible D gene TRBD1, 6 bases. The CDR3 is 13 residues long. Trimming removed 7 bases at V and 5 bases at J, with 14 bases between. Germline lookup yields CDR1 MNHNS and CDR2 SASEGT. The CDR3 nucleotides read TGTGCCAGCATTCGGCAGGGGATATATGGCTACACCTTC. Protein: CASIRQGIYGYTF.

This clonotype was recorded at least ten times. The chain recombines TRBV7-2 with TRBJ1-5, with D possibly being TRBD1 (5 bases). Trimming took off 1 base at V and 8 bases at J, with 12 bases between the two ends. Germline V gives CDR1 SGHTA, CDR2 FQGNSA. The CDR3 is made up of 14 amino acids. The CDR3, as DNA: TGTGCCAGCAGCTTAGTGGGCACCAGGGAGCCCCAGCATTTT. Translated, it gives CASSLVGTREPQHF.

This clonotype was recorded a few times. This rearrangement joins TRBV11-2 to TRBJ2-1; TRBD2 might be the D (5 bases). There are 16 residues in the CDR3. Germline V lookup: CDR1 SGHAT, CDR2 FQNNGV. V was cut by 3 bases and J by 3 bases, with 15 bases left in between. CDR3 loop: CASSFRRDFIYNEQFF. CDR3 DNA sequence: TGTGCCAGCAGCTTCCGCCGGGATTTCATCTACAATGAGCAGTTCTTC.

This clonotype was counted only a few times. The chain links TRBV6-5 to TRBJ2-2; possibly TRBD2 for D (5 bases). With 2 bases removed from V and 6 bases from J, the gap between germline ends came to 13 bases. The CDR3 sequence is 15 residues long. The germline CDR1 and CDR2 sequences are MNHEY and SVGAGI. Here the CDR3 reads CASSYQSWGAGELFF. In nucleotides, the CDR3 is TGTGCCAGCAGTTACCAGAGCTGGGGAGCCGGGGAGCTGTTTTTT.

This clonotype was seen ten or more times. The chain carries TRBV20-1 and TRBJ2-7; D is unclear. Germline CDR1 is DFQATT and CDR2 is SNEGSKA (reference sequence). The ends were cut back, 6 bases at V and 3 bases at J, with 15 bases in the middle. This CDR3 comprises 13 residues. The CDR3 nucleotides are TGCAGTGCCAACACTGAGGTTCTCTACGAGCAGTACTTC. It specifies CSANTEVLYEQYF.

This clonotype has only a few counts. CDR3 nucleotides: TGTGCCAGCAGTGAAGCGCGGACCGGGGAGCTGTTTTTT. As protein: CASSEARTGELFF. The chain couples TRBV6-1 to TRBJ2-2; D uncertain. The CDR3 has 13 residues. Germline V gene sequence: CDR1 MNHNS, CDR2 SASEGT. V was cut by 0 bases and J by 5 bases, with 4 bases left in between.

This clonotype was counted between two and nine times. The V call is TRBV13, the J call TRBJ2-5; perhaps TRBD1 as D (5 bases). The CDR3 sequence is 15 residues long. From germline, CDR1 is PRHDT and CDR2 FYEKMQ (reference sequence). Trimming removed 2 bases at V and 1 base at J, with 11 bases between. The CDR3 bases are TGTGCCAGCAGCTTACTGGGGCGAGGCCAAGAGACCCAGTACTTC. It specifies CASSLLGRGQETQYF.